The T cell receptor beta chain under discussion was sequenced for a study of T cell repertoires in cytomegalovirus infection. Points from the study as a whole: What dominated the ex vivo response were HLA-C-restricted CMV-specific TCR beta clonotypes.

TCRdb independently ran MiXCR on the reads; one entry per CDR3 protein. The data hold around 200,000 distinct CDR3 sequences, with 35% to 40% observed a single time. Regarding this clonotype: The antigen is undetermined.

The CDR3 contains 16 residues. Germline CDR1 and CDR2: SEHNR and FQNEAQ (reference sequence). The ends lost 6 bases at V and 8 bases at J; junction bases unmatched: 13. The chain couples TRBV7-9 to TRBJ2-1; 10 bases map to TRBD2. This TCR came from a human donor in good health (CMV status not recorded). Some clones in this sample may be carry-over from other donors' samples. The sequencing here drew on CD8+ T cells from cultured PBMCs, taken from culture after CMV antigen stimulation. CDR3 sequence: CASRGEREGRLHEQFF. DNA for the CDR3: TGTGCCAGCAGGGGGGAGCGGGAGGGCCGGTTACATGAGCAGTTCTTC.